These 19 T cell receptor beta chains were all obtained from the same sample, sequenced in a study of T cells expressing NK-cell markers. TCRdb reprocessed the 5' RACE reads, with one entry per CDR3 protein and no DNA. The repertoire table contains 200,000 to 300,000 distinct CDR3 sequences. The specimen was blood T cells: a sorted CD56 or NKG2C T cell subset, CD4+ or CD8+ T cells, or bulk PBMC T cells (not recorded which). The receptors derive from a woman between 18 and 69 years old in good health.

The chain uses TRBV12-3 or TRBV12-4 and TRBJ1-1; as DNA is missing, the TRBD1 call by TCRdb cannot be tested. CDR3 length: 16 amino acids. The CDR3: CASSFLGGPGATEAFF.

The chain couples TRBV20-1 to TRBJ2-3; TCRdb's D call of TRBD1 is untestable without DNA. The CDR3 contains 13 residues. The germline V gene has CDR1 DFQATT and CDR2 SNEGSKA (reference sequence). CDR3 amino acids: CSAPQQGRDTQYF.

The chain joins TRBV2 to TRBJ2-5; no DNA is available, so the TRBD1 call from TCRdb remains unchecked. The germline V gene encodes CDR1 SNHLY and CDR2 FYNNEI. This CDR3 has 14 amino acids. CDR3 sequence: CATDPQGVSKTQYF.

The chain has TRBV10-3 and TRBJ2-1; TCRdb's D call, TRBD1, is unchecked because there is no DNA. Per the germline V gene, CDR1 is ENHRY and CDR2 is SYGVKD. CDR3 size: 16 residues. The CDR3 spells CAICAGPITGGNEQFF.

The rearrangement links TRBV7-2 to TRBJ1-3. The CDR3 loop spans 13 amino acids. Germline values: CDR1 SGHTA, CDR2 FQGNSA. The CDR3 sequence: CASSLAFGGTIYF.

This chain's CDR3 is CASSVGADHSYNEQFF. This rearrangement joins TRBV9 to TRBJ2-1. The CDR3 runs 16 residues. CDR1 and CDR2 from the germline V gene are SGDLS and YYNGEE.

The CDR3 spells CASSPLGGRGNQPQHF. V usage is TRBV18 and J usage is TRBJ1-5; as DNA is missing, the TRBD1 call by TCRdb cannot be tested. Looked up from germline, CDR1 is KGHSH and CDR2 is LQKENI. The CDR3 loop spans 16 amino acids.

The chain links TRBV19 to TRBJ2-1; the TCRdb call, TRBD2, lacks DNA for checking. CDR3 length equals 15 residues. CDR1 and CDR2 (germline): LNHDA, SQIVND (reference sequence). The CDR3 reads CASSIEGGRANEQFF.

This chain links TRBV6-2 or TRBV6-3 with TRBJ2-1; TCRdb's D gene call, TRBD2, goes unchecked for lack of DNA. The CDR3 length is 14 residues. Looked up from germline, CDR1 is MNHEY and CDR2 is SVGEGT. The CDR3 region is CASSYGTKVREQFF.

The J gene is TRBJ1-5, the V gene TRBV6-1. The CDR3 is made up of 15 amino acids. Germline CDR1 and CDR2: MNHNS and SASEGT. Here the CDR3 reads CASSETTLSNQPQHF.

This sequence joins TRBV7-2 and TRBJ2-2; TCRdb picks TRBD1, but there is no DNA to check that call. Germline values: CDR1 SGHTA, CDR2 FQGNSA. This CDR3 is built from 16 residues. The CDR3: CASSSSGVAGAGELFF.

The chain has TRBV20-1 and TRBJ2-3; absent DNA, TCRdb's TRBD1 call cannot be checked. The CDR3 has 15 amino acids. The germline gives CDR1 DFQATT, CDR2 SNEGSKA (reference sequence). The CDR3 region is CSARYTGGAADTQYF.

The chain's CDR3 is CASSLPGGTLNTEAFF. The chain recombines TRBV7-2 with TRBJ1-1; there is no DNA to check the TCRdb D call of TRBD1. Looked up from germline, CDR1 is SGHTA and CDR2 is FQGNSA. The CDR3 is 16 residues long.

This CDR3 reads CASSLAGGNEQFF. The chain couples TRBV11-2 to TRBJ2-1; the TRBD2 assignment by TCRdb is unverifiable without DNA. Germline V gene data show CDR1 as SGHAT and CDR2 as FQNNGV. The CDR3 consists of 13 residues. The full variable domain, its missing parts supplied by reference TRBV11-2 and TRBJ2-1, is EAGVAQSPRYKIIEKRQSVAFWCNPISGHATLYWYQQILGQGPKLLIQFQNNGVVDDSQLPKDRFSAERLKGVDSTLKIQPAKLEDSAVYLCASSLAGGNEQFFGPGTRLTVL.

The V gene is TRBV18, the J gene TRBJ1-4. CDR1 is KGHSH and CDR2 is LQKENI in the germline V gene. The CDR3 has 13 residues. Here the CDR3 reads CASSPGSTEKLFF. Using reference TRBV18 and TRBJ1-4 for the parts outside the CDR3, the full variable domain is NAGVMQNPRHLVRRRGQEARLRCSPMKGHSHVYWYRQLPEEGLKFMVYLQKENIIDESGMPKERFSAEFPKEGPSILRIQQVVRGDSAAYFCASSPGSTEKLFFGSGTQLSVL.

This sequence joins TRBV7-9 and TRBJ1-3. The CDR3 totals 15 residues. The germline V gene has CDR1 SEHNR and CDR2 FQNEAQ (reference sequence). The chain's CDR3 is CASSRAGSSGNTIYF.

The rearrangement links TRBV6-2 or TRBV6-3 to TRBJ2-2; TCRdb calls TRBD1, which cannot be checked without DNA. In germline, CDR1 is MNHEY, CDR2 SVGEGT. CDR3 length: 15 residues. CDR3 protein: CASSPDRAGTGELFF.

The V and J genes are TRBV11-2 and TRBJ2-3; TCRdb lists TRBD2, though no DNA is available to test this call. CDR1 SGHAT and CDR2 FQNNGV come from the germline V gene. There are 17 residues in the CDR3. The CDR3 region is CASSLGLAGYSTDTQYF.

The chain recombines TRBV20-1 with TRBJ2-3; TCRdb's D call of TRBD1 is untestable without DNA. The germline gives CDR1 DFQATT, CDR2 SNEGSKA (reference sequence). The CDR3 is 17 amino acids. The CDR3: CSAGGSLYQSTGDTQYF.